This TCR beta chain is drawn from a study of CD8+ T cells in alopecia areata. General observations from the study: Scalp sample data also include resident alphabeta T cells from normal skin. Greater clonality was observed in lesional scalp samples, especially alopecia totalis/universalis, versus normal scalp.

The treatment was: oral pan-JAK inhibitor, 5-10 mg twice daily. Details on this clone: The target antigen is unknown.

As the sequencing template, cDNA was produced by extracting RNA and reverse transcribing it. The protocol was immunoSEQ multiplex PCR, while the TCRdb copy is restricted to in-frame clones and leaves out a portion. The sample carries 80,000 to 100,000 clones, about 44% recorded once. The germline V gene encodes CDR1 ENHRY and CDR2 SYGVKD. Trimming stripped 3 bases from V and 10 bases from J, with 7 bases between. CDR3 length: 11 amino acids. The receptor comes from a human donor with alopecia areata. The sequences come from CD8+ T cells sorted from blood, collected at week 24, from a patient treated with tofacitinib. This chain uses TRBV10-3 with TRBJ2-1; D not certain. DNA for the CDR3: TGTGCCATCAGTGACCCGGCGGAGCAGTTCTTC. It specifies CAISDPAEQFF.